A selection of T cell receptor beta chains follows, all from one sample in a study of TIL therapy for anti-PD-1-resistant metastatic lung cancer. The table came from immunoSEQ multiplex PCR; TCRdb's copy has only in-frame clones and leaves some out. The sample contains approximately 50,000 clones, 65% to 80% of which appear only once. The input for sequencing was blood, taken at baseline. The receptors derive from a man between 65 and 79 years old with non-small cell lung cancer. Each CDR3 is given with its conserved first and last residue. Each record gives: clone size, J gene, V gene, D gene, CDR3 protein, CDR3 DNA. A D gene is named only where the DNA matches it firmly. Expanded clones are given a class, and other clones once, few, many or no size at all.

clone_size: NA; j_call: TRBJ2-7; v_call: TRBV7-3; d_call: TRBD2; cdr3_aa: CASSRLVAGVAYEQYF; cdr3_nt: TGTGCCAGCAGCCGACTAGTAGCGGGAGTTGCCTACGAGCAGTACTTC
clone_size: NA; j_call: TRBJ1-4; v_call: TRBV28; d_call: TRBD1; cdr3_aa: CASTTGANEKLFF; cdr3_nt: TGTGCCAGCACAACAGGGGCTAATGAAAAACTGTTTTTT
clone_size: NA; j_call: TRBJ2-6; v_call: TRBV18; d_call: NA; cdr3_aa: CASSPPPFGANVLTF; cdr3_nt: TGTGCCAGCTCACCGCCACCATTTGGGGCCAACGTCCTGACTTTC
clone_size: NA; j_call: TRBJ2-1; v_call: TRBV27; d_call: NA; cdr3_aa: CASSLRLANLKLYNEQFF; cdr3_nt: TGTGCCAGCAGTTTACGGCTAGCCAACCTAAAACTTTACAATGAGCAGTTCTTC
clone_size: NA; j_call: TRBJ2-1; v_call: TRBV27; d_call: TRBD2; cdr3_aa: CASSLLAGGSYNEQFF; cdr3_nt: TGTGCCAGCAGTTTATTAGCGGGAGGCTCCTACAATGAGCAGTTCTTC
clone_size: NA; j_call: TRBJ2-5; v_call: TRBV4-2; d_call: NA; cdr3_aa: CASSQGDSPETQYF; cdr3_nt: TGTGCCAGCAGCCAGGGGGACTCCCCAGAGACCCAGTACTTC
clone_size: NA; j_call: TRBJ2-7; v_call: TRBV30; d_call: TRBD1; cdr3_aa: CAWSRGGLYEQYF; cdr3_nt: TGTGCCTGGAGTCGAGGGGGCCTCTACGAGCAGTACTTC
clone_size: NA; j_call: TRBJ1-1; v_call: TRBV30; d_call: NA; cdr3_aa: CAWSVSEVNTEAFF; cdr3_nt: TGTGCCTGGAGTGTAAGTGAAGTGAACACTGAAGCTTTCTTT
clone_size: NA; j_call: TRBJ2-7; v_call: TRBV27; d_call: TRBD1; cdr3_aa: CASSLFRQGAYEQYF; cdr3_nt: TGTGCCAGCAGTTTATTCCGACAGGGGGCCTACGAGCAGTACTTC
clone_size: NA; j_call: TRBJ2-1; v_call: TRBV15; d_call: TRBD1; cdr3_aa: CATSRGGGGDNEQFF; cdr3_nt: TGTGCCACCAGCAGAGGAGGGGGCGGCGACAATGAGCAGTTCTTC
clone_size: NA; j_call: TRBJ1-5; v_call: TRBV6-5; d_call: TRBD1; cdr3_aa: CASSYSAGGDQPQHF; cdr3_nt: TGTGCCAGCAGTTACTCGGCAGGGGGCGATCAGCCCCAGCATTTT
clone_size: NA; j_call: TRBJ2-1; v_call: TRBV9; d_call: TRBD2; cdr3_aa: CASSAGTSGTLNEQFF; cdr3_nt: TGTGCCAGCAGCGCAGGGACTAGCGGGACCCTCAATGAGCAGTTCTTC
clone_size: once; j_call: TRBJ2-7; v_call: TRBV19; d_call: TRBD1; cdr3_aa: CASSRPGTGSYEQYF; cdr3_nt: TGTGCCAGTAGCCGTCCCGGGACAGGATCCTACGAGCAGTACTTC
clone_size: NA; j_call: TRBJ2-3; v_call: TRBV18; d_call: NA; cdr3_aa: CASSPPSADTQYF; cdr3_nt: TGTGCCAGCTCACCACCTAGCGCGGATACGCAGTATTTT
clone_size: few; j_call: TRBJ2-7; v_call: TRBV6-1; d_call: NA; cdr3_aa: CASSVGTSEQYF; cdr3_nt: TGTGCCAGCAGTGTTGGCACGTCCGAGCAGTACTTC
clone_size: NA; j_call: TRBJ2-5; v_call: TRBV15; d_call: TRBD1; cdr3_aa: CATSSLTGVETQYF; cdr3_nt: TGTGCCACCAGCAGCCTTACAGGGGTAGAGACCCAGTACTTC
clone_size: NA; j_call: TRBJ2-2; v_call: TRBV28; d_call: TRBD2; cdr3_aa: CASSFIAGGNTGELFF; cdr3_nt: TGTGCCAGCAGTTTTATAGCGGGAGGAAACACCGGGGAGCTGTTTTTT
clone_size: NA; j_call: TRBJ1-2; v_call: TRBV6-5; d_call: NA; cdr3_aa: CASSQAGSDKDGYTF; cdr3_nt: TGTGCCAGCAGCCAAGCGGGGTCAGATAAAGATGGCTACACCTTC
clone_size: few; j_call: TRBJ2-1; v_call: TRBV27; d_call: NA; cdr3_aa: CASASPGLGSYNEQFF; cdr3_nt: TGTGCCAGCGCCTCCCCGGGGCTTGGCTCCTACAATGAGCAGTTCTTC
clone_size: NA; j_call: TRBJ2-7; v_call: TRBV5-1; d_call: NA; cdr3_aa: CASSLATGLSYEQYF; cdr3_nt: TGCGCCAGCAGCTTGGCGACAGGCCTCTCCTACGAGCAGTACTTC
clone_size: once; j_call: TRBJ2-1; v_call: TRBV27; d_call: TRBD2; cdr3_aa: CASIMVLAESNEQFF; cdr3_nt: TGTGCCAGCATCATGGTGCTAGCGGAGAGCAATGAGCAGTTCTTC
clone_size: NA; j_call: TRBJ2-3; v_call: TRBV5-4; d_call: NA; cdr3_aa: CASSSTDTQYF; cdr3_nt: TGTGCCAGCAGCTCCACAGATACGCAGTATTTT
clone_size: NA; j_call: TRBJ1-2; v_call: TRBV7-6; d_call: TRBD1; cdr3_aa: CASSLDASRTGGAGYGYTF; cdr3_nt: TGTGCCAGCAGCTTAGACGCCTCCCGGACAGGGGGCGCGGGCTATGGCTACACCTTC
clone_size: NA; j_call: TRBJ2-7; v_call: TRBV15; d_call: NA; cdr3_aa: CATSRDGDSYEQYF; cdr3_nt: TGTGCCACCAGCAGAGATGGGGACTCTTACGAGCAGTACTTC
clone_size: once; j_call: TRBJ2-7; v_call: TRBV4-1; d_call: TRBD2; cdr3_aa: CASSQDPSGRLGQYF; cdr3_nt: TGCGCCAGCAGCCAAGATCCTAGCGGGAGGTTAGGGCAGTACTTC
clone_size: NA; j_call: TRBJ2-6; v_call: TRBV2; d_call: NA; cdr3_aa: CASSQDSGANVLTF; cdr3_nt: TGTGCCAGCAGCCAGGACTCTGGGGCCAACGTCCTGACTTTC
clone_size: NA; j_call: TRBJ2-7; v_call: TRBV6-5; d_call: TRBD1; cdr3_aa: CASRGQVTYEQYF; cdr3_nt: TGTGCCAGCAGGGGACAGGTCACCTACGAGCAGTACTTC
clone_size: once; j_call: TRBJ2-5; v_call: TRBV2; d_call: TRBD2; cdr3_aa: CASSETASGGGTQYF; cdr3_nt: TGTGCCAGCAGTGAAACGGCTAGCGGGGGGGGGACCCAGTACTTC
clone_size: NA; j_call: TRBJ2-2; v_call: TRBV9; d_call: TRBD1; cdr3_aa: CASSDSRDRANTGELFF; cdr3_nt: TGTGCCAGCAGCGATTCCCGGGACAGGGCAAACACCGGGGAGCTGTTTTTT
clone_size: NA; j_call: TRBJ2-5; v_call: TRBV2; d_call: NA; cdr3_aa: CASTRAQETQYF; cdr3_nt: TGTGCCAGCACCAGGGCCCAAGAGACCCAGTACTTC
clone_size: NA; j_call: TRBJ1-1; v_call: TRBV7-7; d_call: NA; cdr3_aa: CASSSMIGTEAFF; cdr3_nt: TGTGCCAGCAGCTCAATGATTGGGACTGAAGCTTTCTTT
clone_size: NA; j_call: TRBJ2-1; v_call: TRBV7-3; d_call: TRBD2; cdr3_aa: CASSLVGEAGYNEQFF; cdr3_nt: TGTGCCAGCAGCTTAGTGGGGGAAGCGGGGTACAATGAGCAGTTCTTC
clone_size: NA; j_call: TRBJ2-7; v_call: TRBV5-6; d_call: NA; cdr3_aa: CASSLIGAYEQYF; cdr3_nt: TGTGCCAGCAGCTTGATAGGGGCCTACGAGCAGTACTTC
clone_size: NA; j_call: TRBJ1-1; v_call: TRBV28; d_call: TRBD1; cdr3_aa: CASSSTGDGEAFF; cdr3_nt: TGTGCCAGCAGTTCAACAGGGGATGGTGAAGCTTTCTTT
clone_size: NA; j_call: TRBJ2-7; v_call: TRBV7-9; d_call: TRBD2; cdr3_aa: CASSLTRGSGSGEQYF; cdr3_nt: TGTGCCAGCAGCTTAACCCGAGGTAGCGGGAGCGGCGAGCAGTACTTC
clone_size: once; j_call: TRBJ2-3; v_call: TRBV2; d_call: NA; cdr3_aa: CASMGKTSTDTQYF; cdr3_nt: TGTGCCAGCATGGGGAAAACTAGCACAGATACGCAGTATTTT
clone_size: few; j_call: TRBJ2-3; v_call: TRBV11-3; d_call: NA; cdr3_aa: CASSIFKTDTQYF; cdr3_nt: TGTGCCAGCAGTATTTTCAAGACAGATACGCAGTATTTT
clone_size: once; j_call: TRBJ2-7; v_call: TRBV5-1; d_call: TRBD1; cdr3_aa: CASSLPKTGVDEQYF; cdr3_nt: TGCGCCAGCAGCTTGCCCAAGACAGGGGTGGACGAGCAGTACTTC
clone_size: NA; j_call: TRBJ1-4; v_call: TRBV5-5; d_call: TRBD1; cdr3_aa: CASSLGGGTYEKLFF; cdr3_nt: TGTGCCAGCAGCTTGGGAGGGGGCACGTACGAAAAACTGTTTTTT
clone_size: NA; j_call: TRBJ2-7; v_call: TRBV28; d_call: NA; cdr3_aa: CASRSRGGSYEQYF; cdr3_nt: TGTGCCAGCAGGAGCCGCGGCGGTTCCTACGAGCAGTACTTC
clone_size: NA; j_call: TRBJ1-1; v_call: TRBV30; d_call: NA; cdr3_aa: CAWSGRALEAFF; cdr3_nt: TGTGCCTGGTCGGGACGCGCTCTTGAAGCTTTCTTT
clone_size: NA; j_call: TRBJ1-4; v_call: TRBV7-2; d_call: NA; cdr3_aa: CASSARALNEKLFF; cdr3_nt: TGTGCCAGCAGCGCCCGGGCCTTGAATGAAAAACTGTTTTTT
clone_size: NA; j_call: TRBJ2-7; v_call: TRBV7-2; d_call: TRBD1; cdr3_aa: CASAQGDRAYEQYF; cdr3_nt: TGTGCCAGCGCTCAGGGGGACAGGGCCTACGAGCAGTACTTC
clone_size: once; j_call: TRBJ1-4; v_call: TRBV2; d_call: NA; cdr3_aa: CASKLEATGAREKLFF; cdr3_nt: TGTGCCAGCAAATTAGAAGCCACGGGGGCGCGTGAAAAACTGTTTTTT
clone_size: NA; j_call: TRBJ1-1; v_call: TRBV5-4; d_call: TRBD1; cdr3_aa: CASSSRQGRRNTEAFF; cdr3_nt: TGTGCCAGCAGCTCACGACAGGGCCGGAGGAACACTGAAGCTTTCTTT
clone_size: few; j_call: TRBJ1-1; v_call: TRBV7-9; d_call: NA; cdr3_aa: CASSRTYNTEAFF; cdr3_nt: TGTGCCAGCAGTCGGACGTATAACACTGAAGCTTTCTTT
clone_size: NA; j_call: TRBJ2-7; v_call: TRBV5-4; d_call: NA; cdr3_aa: CASSRTEAYEQYF; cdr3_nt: TGTGCCAGCAGCCGGACAGAAGCCTACGAGCAGTACTTC
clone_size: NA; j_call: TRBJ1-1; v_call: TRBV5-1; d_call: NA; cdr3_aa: CASSTFNTEAFF; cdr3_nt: TGCGCCAGCAGCACCTTTAACACTGAAGCTTTCTTT
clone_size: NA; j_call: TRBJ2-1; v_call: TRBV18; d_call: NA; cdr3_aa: CASSPQGIEQFF; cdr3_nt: TGTGCCAGCTCACCCCAGGGGATTGAGCAGTTCTTC
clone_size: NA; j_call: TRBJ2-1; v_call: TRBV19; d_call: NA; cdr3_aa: CASSPRWGKSNEQFF; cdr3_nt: TGTGCCAGTAGTCCCCGGTGGGGAAAATCCAATGAGCAGTTCTTC
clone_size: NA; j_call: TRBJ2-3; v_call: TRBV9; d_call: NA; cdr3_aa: CATSAGGITDTQYF; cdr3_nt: TGTGCCACCTCGGCTGGGGGGATCACAGATACGCAGTATTTT
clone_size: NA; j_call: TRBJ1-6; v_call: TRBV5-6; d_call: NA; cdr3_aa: CASSFSQRYNSPLHF; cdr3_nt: TGTGCCAGCAGCTTTTCACAGAGATATAATTCACCCCTCCACTTT
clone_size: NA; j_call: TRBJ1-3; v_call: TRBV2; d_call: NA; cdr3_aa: CASSDPGGIGNTIYF; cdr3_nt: TGTGCCAGCAGTGATCCGGGGGGAATAGGAAACACCATATATTTT